A single sample is the source of the 27 T cell receptor beta chains below, sequenced in a study of cytomegalovirus exposure and HLA in healthy donors. Primers: 60 Vbeta forward and 13 Jbeta reverse. The data were produced by immunoSEQ multiplex PCR, yet TCRdb's version contains in-frame clones alone and is incomplete. This sample has hundreds of thousands of clones; 72% occur once, and the top ten carry around 2.3%. The specimen was PBMCs. Receptor source: a female donor in good health and CMV-seronegative.

The gene calls are TRBV5-6 and TRBJ1-1; perhaps TRBD1 as D (6 bases). V lost 1 base, J lost 3 bases, and 10 bases lay in between. Germline loops: CDR1 SGHDT, CDR2 YYEEEE. CDR3 length equals 14 residues. The CDR3 protein is CASSLTGRDTEAFF. The CDR3 nucleotides are TGTGCCAGCAGCTTGACAGGGAGGGACACTGAAGCTTTCTTT.

The chain combines TRBV6-5 with TRBJ2-5, with TRBD1 identical over 9 bases. The J call is doubtful: the DNA matches TRBJ2-7 better. The CDR3 is made up of 13 amino acids. Germline CDR1 MNHEY, CDR2 SVGAGI. The CDR3 spells CASSGQGHHEQYF. CDR3 nucleotide sequence: TGTGCCAGCAGTGGACAGGGGCATCACGAGCAGTACTTC.

The sample holds one count of this clone. V gene TRBV7-9 combines with J gene TRBJ2-5; TRBD2 aligns across 7 bases. Germline V lookup: CDR1 SEHNR, CDR2 FQNEAQ (reference sequence). The CDR3 covers 17 residues. The J segment lost 1 base and the V segment lost 4 bases, leaving 12 bases of the junction unmatched. In DNA form, the CDR3 reads TGTGCCAGCAGCTCCCCCCTCGCCTCTAGCGGCCAAGAGACCCAGTACTTC. As protein: CASSSPLASSGQETQYF.

Only a few counts were recorded for this clone. The chain carries TRBV28 and TRBJ1-5; 8 positions agree with TRBD1. The CDR3 consists of 15 residues. Looked up from germline, CDR1 is MDHEN and CDR2 is SYDVKM. V shed 6 bases and J 5 bases; nucleotides not matched to a gene: 9. Here the CDR3 reads CASREPGGSDQPQHF. The CDR3 nucleotides are TGTGCCAGCAGAGAACCAGGGGGCTCCGATCAGCCCCAGCATTTT.

The chain recombines TRBV2 with TRBJ2-7; 9 nucleotides align to TRBD2. CDR3 size: 15 residues. Germline loops: CDR1 SNHLY, CDR2 FYNNEI. V trimming: 1 base; J trimming: 4 bases; junction bases outside the gene matches: 5. CDR3: CASSEVLAGTYEQYF. In DNA form, the CDR3 reads TGTGCCAGCAGTGAAGTTCTAGCGGGGACGTACGAGCAGTACTTC.

The rearrangement uses TRBV27 and TRBJ2-1; 7 nucleotides match TRBD2. In germline, CDR1 is MNHEY, CDR2 SMNVEV (reference sequence). The CDR3 extends over 16 amino acids. V lost 6 bases to trimming and J lost 4 bases; unmatched junction nucleotides: 12. The CDR3 reads CASSPRMAGAYNEQFF. The DNA of the CDR3 is TGTGCCAGCAGCCCCAGGATGGCGGGAGCTTACAATGAGCAGTTCTTC.

The chain joins TRBV6-1 to TRBJ2-7, with 8 bases lining up with TRBD2. The J segment lost 6 bases and the V segment lost 6 bases, leaving 7 bases of the junction unmatched. Germline V CDR1 and CDR2: MNHNS, SASEGT. The CDR3 runs to 13 residues. The CDR3 DNA sequence: TGTGCCAGCAGGGCGGGACTAGAAGGCGAGCAGTACTTC. Its translation is CASRAGLEGEQYF.

This clone was counted between two and nine times. V gene TRBV30 combines with J gene TRBJ2-1, with D possibly matching TRBD2 (6 bases). CDR3 length equals 14 residues. Germline values: CDR1 GTSNPN, CDR2 SVGIG (reference sequence). V dropped 0 bases and J dropped 3 bases, with 9 bases sitting between them. CDR3 nucleotides: TGTGCCTGGAGTGTAGACGGGAGCTACAATGAGCAGTTCTTC. As protein: CAWSVDGSYNEQFF.

The chain uses TRBV11-3 and TRBJ1-1; D is possibly TRBD1 (6 bases). Germline V CDR1 and CDR2: SGHNT, YENEEA. V gave up 0 bases and J gave up 8 bases, with 10 bases separating them. This CDR3 region has 13 residues. The CDR3 coding sequence is TGTGCCAGCAGCTTAGATCTAAGGGGGGAAGCTTTCTTT. This gives the protein CASSLDLRGEAFF.

The chain uses TRBV7-9 and TRBJ1-1; 7 positions match TRBD1. The CDR3 sequence is 14 residues long. Germline CDR1 and CDR2: SEHNR and FQNEAQ (reference sequence). Trimming removed 5 bases from V and 3 bases from J; junction bases left unmatched: 6. The CDR3 DNA is TGTGCCAGCAGCGGGGACAGCAGATACACTGAAGCTTTCTTT. Translation gives CASSGDSRYTEAFF.

This clone was counted once. The chain links TRBV30 to TRBJ2-2, with D tentatively TRBD1 (5 bases). V was cut by 0 bases and J by 1 base, with 9 bases left in between. This CDR3 comprises 15 residues. Looked up from germline, CDR1 is GTSNPN and CDR2 is SVGIG (reference sequence). CDR3 amino acids: CAWSVYTGNTGELFF. The CDR3 DNA sequence: TGTGCCTGGAGTGTATATACAGGGAACACCGGGGAGCTGTTTTTT.

The chain carries TRBV5-6 and TRBJ1-4, with a possible D match to TRBD1 (5 bases). Germline V gives CDR1 SGHDT, CDR2 YYEEEE. Deletions cut 0 bases from V and 6 bases from J, with 9 bases between. The CDR3 extends over 14 amino acids. DNA of the CDR3: TGTGCCAGCAGCTTGGGGGGGGGAGATGAAAAACTGTTTTTT. It is translated as CASSLGGGDEKLFF.

This clone was detected once. Compared with germline, one end of the junction differs, possibly owing to a read error. The chain has TRBV7-9 and TRBJ2-7; 15 nucleotides match TRBD2. The CDR3 has 17 residues. Germline V gene sequence: CDR1 SEHNR, CDR2 FQNEAQ (reference sequence). As DNA, the CDR3 is TGTTCCAGCAGCTTAGGGGGGACTAGCGGGAGGAGGAGCGAGCAGTACTTC. It specifies CSSSLGGTSGRRSEQYF. Using reference TRBV7-9 and TRBJ2-7 for the parts outside the CDR3, the full variable domain is DTGVSQNPRHKITKRGQNVTFRCDPISEHNRLYWYRQTLGQGPEFLTYFQNEAQLEKSRLLSDRFSAERPKGSFSTLEIQRTEQGDSAMYLCSSSLGGTSGRRSEQYFGPGTRLTVT.

The V and J genes are TRBV5-1 and TRBJ1-1, with D unclear. The CDR3 is 15 amino acids. Germline-derived CDR1 and CDR2 are SGHRS and YFSETQ. Trimming took 1 base from V and 4 from J, leaving 14 bases between them. The CDR3, as DNA: TGCGCCAGCAGCTTGACCGATAGCTTTGGCACTGAAGCTTTCTTT. Translating gives CASSLTDSFGTEAFF.

This clone was recorded only once. This chain connects TRBV27 to TRBJ1-2; 10 bases map to TRBD1. Losses at the gene ends were 5 bases for V and 8 bases for J; bases not matched to a gene: 11. Germline CDR1 MNHEY, CDR2 SMNVEV (reference sequence). CDR3 length equals 15 residues. CDR3 in amino acids: CASSGGQGYWEGYTF. The CDR3 DNA reads as TGTGCCAGCAGTGGGGGACAGGGGTATTGGGAGGGCTACACCTTC.

The rearrangement links TRBV18 to TRBJ2-3, with 9 bases matching TRBD1. V gave up 3 bases and J gave up 3 bases; unmatched junction bases: 7. CDR1 and CDR2 from the germline V gene are KGHSH and LQKENI. CDR3 length equals 16 residues. This CDR3 is CASSPYGTGLTDTQYF. Here the CDR3 DNA reads TGTGCCAGCTCACCCTATGGGACAGGGTTGACAGATACGCAGTATTTT.

This chain joins TRBV7-9 and TRBJ1-5; D unresolved. The CDR3 consists of 14 residues. Germline CDR1 is SEHNR and CDR2 is FQNEAQ (reference sequence). Trimming took off 1 base at V and 5 bases at J, with 9 bases between the two ends. CDR3 DNA: TGTGCCAGCAGCTTAGACAGCTCGCATCAGCCCCAGCATTTT. This translates into CASSLDSSHQPQHF.

This clone was seen more than once but under ten times. The chain links TRBV27 to TRBJ2-5, with D tentatively TRBD1 (6 bases). CDR1 is MNHEY and CDR2 is SMNVEV in the germline V gene (reference sequence). The CDR3 is made up of 16 amino acids. V shed 4 bases and J shed 5 bases, with 20 bases lying between them. The CDR3 loop is CASSSHVTGPEETQYF. Written as DNA, the CDR3 is TGTGCCAGCAGTTCCCACGTAACAGGGCCAGAGGAGACCCAGTACTTC.

Only one count was recorded for this clone. The CDR3 is CASSLTKPGTRVNEQFF. The CDR3 coding sequence is TGCGCCAGCAGCTTGACAAAACCCGGGACTAGAGTCAATGAGCAGTTCTTC. The chain carries TRBV5-1 and TRBJ2-1; 8 nucleotides match TRBD2. The V and J ends lost 1 base and 6 bases, in that order; junction bases with no gene match: 12. The CDR3 runs 17 residues. CDR1 is SGHRS, CDR2 YFSETQ, per germline.

The chain combines TRBV30 with TRBJ1-2; 7 nucleotides agree with TRBD1. The CDR3 runs to 13 residues. Germline trimming cut 2 bases from V and 8 bases from J; bases unmatched to any gene: 8. From germline, CDR1 is GTSNPN and CDR2 SVGIG (reference sequence). Written as DNA, the CDR3 is TGTGCCTGGAGTATGGGCCAGACAGGGGGCTACACCTTC. Residues: CAWSMGQTGGYTF.

The genes are TRBV5-1 and TRBJ2-1; possible D gene TRBD2, 6 bases. The CDR3 is 16 residues long. Trimming took off 2 bases at V and 0 bases at J, with 12 bases between the two ends. Germline assignment: CDR1 SGHRS and CDR2 YFSETQ. Here the CDR3 reads CASSLTSRGSYNEQFF. The CDR3 bases are TGCGCCAGCAGCTTAACTAGCCGTGGCTCCTACAATGAGCAGTTCTTC. Using reference TRBV5-1 and TRBJ2-1 for the parts outside the CDR3, the full variable domain is KAGVTQTPRYLIKTRGQQVTLSCSPISGHRSVSWYQQTPGQGLQFLFEYFSETQRNKGNFPGRFSGRQFSNSRSEMNVSTLELGDSALYLCASSLTSRGSYNEQFFGPGTRLTVL.

This chain uses TRBV7-9 with TRBJ2-1, with 8 bases identical to TRBD2. CDR1 and CDR2 from the germline V gene are SEHNR and FQNEAQ (reference sequence). The V and J ends lost 5 bases and 3 bases, in that order; junction bases with no gene match: 6. CDR3 length: 15 residues. The CDR3, as DNA: TGTGCCAGCAGCGAACTAGCGGAGCTCTACAATGAGCAGTTCTTC. This sequence encodes CASSELAELYNEQFF.

The chain recombines TRBV5-1 with TRBJ2-1; a possible D gene is TRBD2 (6 bases). Germline V CDR1 and CDR2: SGHRS, YFSETQ. This CDR3 has 16 residues. Trimming removed 6 bases at V and 8 bases at J, with 24 bases between. CDR3 in amino acids: CASTSVPGSLGDEQFF. The CDR3 region has the DNA TGCGCCAGCACCTCAGTACCCGGGAGCCTCGGGGATGAGCAGTTCTTC.

The genes are TRBV9 and TRBJ1-2; tentatively, D is TRBD1 (6 bases). Germline CDR1 reads SGDLS; CDR2 reads YYNGEE. Trimming shortened V by 1 base and J by 6 bases, and 10 bases separated the two germline ends. The CDR3 contains 13 residues. The chain's CDR3 is CASSVLGGHGYTF. CDR3 coding DNA: TGTGCCAGCAGCGTATTGGGGGGGCATGGCTACACCTTC. Full variable domain (missing parts from reference TRBV9 and TRBJ1-2): DSGVTQTPKHLITATGQRVTLRCSPRSGDLSVYWYQQSLDQGLQFLIQYYNGEERAKGNILERFSAQQFPDLHSELNLSSLELGDSALYFCASSVLGGHGYTFGSGTRLTVV.

As concerns this clone: The junction and the germline gene differ at one end; a read error may be behind it. V usage is TRBV7-9 and J usage is TRBJ2-5; TRBD1 agrees at 7 bases. The closer fit of TRBJ2-7 to the DNA end suggests the J call may be wrong. Germline V gene data show CDR1 as SEHNR and CDR2 as FQNEAQ (reference sequence). The CDR3 loop spans 14 amino acids. The CDR3 DNA follows: TGTTCCAGCAGCCCGACAGGGAAAAGCTACGAGCAGTACTTC. Its translation: CSSSPTGKSYEQYF.

This sequence joins TRBV6-4 and TRBJ2-3; TRBD2 matches at 9 bases. The CDR3 has 13 amino acids. J gave up 10 bases and V 6 bases, and 8 bases lay outside the gene matches. The germline gives CDR1 MRHNA, CDR2 SNTAGT. CDR3 in amino acids: CASSRTSAEAQYF. Written as DNA, the CDR3 is TGTGCCAGCAGCCGGACTAGCGCGGAGGCGCAGTATTTT.

This clone was found once. The gene calls are TRBV7-9 and TRBJ2-4, with 8 bases matching TRBD2. Germline CDR1 and CDR2: SEHNR and FQNEAQ (reference sequence). V shed 4 bases, J shed 6 bases, and the junction held 8 bases outside the gene matches. This CDR3 comprises 15 residues. The CDR3 loop is CASSSDGGAGNIQYF. In DNA form, the CDR3 reads TGTGCCAGCAGCTCCGACGGGGGGGCAGGAAACATTCAGTACTTC.